This TCR beta chain was retrieved from a study of cytomegalovirus exposure and HLA in healthy donors. Study-wide findings and caveats: Roughly uniform sequencing depth across donors was assumed, possibly incorrectly.

As to this clone: Antigen: not known.

The CDR3 contains 13 residues. CDR1 is SGHNT and CDR2 is YYREEE in the germline V gene (reference sequence). V was shortened by 7 bases and J by 8 bases, with 18 bases between the two germline ends. Vbeta (60) and Jbeta (13) primers were used in the PCR. Produced via immunoSEQ multiplex PCR; TCRdb's table is partial and in-frame only. Of over 65,000 clones in the sample, 65% to 85% were seen once. This TCR was sampled from a man aged 50-60 years in good health and CMV-seronegative. Sequenced material: PBMCs. This sequence joins TRBV5-4 and TRBJ1-1, with D perhaps matching TRBD1 (6 bases). CDR3 nucleotide sequence: TGTGCCAGCCTGAAACAGGGCTCCAAGGAAGCTTTCTTT. Protein: CASLKQGSKEAFF. Based on the CDR3 plus reference TRBV5-4 and TRBJ1-1, the full variable domain is ETGVTQSPTHLIKTRGQQVTLRCSSQSGHNTVSWYQQALGQGPQFIFQYYREEENGRGNFPPRFSGLQFPNYSSELNVNALELDDSALYLCASLKQGSKEAFFGQGTRLTVV.